This TCR beta chain was profiled in a study of T cell responses to AZD1222 COVID-19 vaccine. Study-wide findings and caveats: Baseline antibody screening turned up just six seropositive AZD1222 recipients. After two AZD1222 doses, spike-specific TCR breadth and depth rose versus day 0. Clonal diversity was possibly underestimated, and the donors were mostly white British, with more females.

This CDR3 is built from 13 residues. The assay was immunoSEQ multiplex PCR, and TCRdb's table has in-frame clones only and misses some. Of 140,000 to 150,000 clones listed, roughly nine tenths are singletons. Points on this clone: What it binds is not known.

The sample consisted of peripheral blood, taken on day 0 of AZD1222 vaccination. This TCR was sampled from an adult in good health. J is TRBJ2-7 and V is TRBV21-1; TRBD2, the table's D call, lacks a check against the DNA. TRBV21-1 is reported as a pseudogene. The CDR3 DNA reads as TGTGCCAGCAGCAAATCCGGGTGCCACGAGCAGTACTTC. This gives the protein CASSKSGCHEQYF.